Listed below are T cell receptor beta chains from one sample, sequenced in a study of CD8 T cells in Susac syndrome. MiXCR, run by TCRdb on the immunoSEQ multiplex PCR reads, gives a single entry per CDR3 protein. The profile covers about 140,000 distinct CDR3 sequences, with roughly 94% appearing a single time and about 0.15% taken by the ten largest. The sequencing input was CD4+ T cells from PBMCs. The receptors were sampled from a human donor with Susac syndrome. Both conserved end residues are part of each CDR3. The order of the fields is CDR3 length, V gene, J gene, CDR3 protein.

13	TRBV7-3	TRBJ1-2	CASSSDREAGYTF
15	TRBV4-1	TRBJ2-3	CASSRGLAVLDTQYF
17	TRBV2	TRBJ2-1	CASSDIRLAGTYNEQFF
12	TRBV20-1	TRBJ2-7	CSARGGRNEQYF
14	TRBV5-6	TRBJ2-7	CASSHGRSLGKQYF
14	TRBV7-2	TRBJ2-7	CASRTSGSSYEQYF
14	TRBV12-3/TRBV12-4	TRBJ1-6	CASSLGQGSSPLHF
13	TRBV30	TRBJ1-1	CASRGRGDIEAFF
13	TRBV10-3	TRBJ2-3	CASKRGEVDTQYF
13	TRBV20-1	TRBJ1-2	CSARAGTNYGYTF
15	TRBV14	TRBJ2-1	CASRSTSETYNEQFF
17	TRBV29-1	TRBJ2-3	CSVMRGTHSAGTDTQYF
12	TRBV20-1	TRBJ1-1	CSARVEGQAAFF
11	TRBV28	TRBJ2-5	CASSKRETQYF
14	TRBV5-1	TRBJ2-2	CASSSTSAAGELFF
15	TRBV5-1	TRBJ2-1	CASSLSGGTGNEQFF
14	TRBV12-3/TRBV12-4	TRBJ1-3	CASSPGPSGNTIYF
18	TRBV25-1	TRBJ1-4	CASRPSRRSFGTNEKLFF
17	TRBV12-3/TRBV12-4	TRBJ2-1	CASSHSRRGTSGIEQFF
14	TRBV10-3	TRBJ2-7	CAISGVGQSYEQYF
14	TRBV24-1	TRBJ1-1	CATSRLRMNTEAFF
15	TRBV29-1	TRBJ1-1	CSASWDGRGPSEAFF
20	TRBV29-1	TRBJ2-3	CSVQLTGTVAGTTSSYTQYF
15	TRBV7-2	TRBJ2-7	CATGHTGTRGNEQYF
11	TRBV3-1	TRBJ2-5	CASNSIGTQYF
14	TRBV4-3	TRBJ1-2	CASSQESGVGGYTF
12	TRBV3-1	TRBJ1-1	CASSQGITEAFF
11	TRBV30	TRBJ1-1	CAWSRQGEAFF
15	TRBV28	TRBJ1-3	CASSFQGGSGNTIYF
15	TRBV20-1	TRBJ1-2	CSAHTTLGGLYGYTF
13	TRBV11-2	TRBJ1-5	CASSPGVGQPQHF
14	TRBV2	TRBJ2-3	CASSRTGSTDTQYF
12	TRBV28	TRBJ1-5	CASTSRIQPQHF
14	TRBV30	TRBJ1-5	CAWSRGSGNQPQHF
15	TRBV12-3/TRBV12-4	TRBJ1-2	CASSLMRQTNYGYTF
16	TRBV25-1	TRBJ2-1	CASSAQTGSLRNEQFF
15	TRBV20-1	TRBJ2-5	CSARDPRTGGETQYF
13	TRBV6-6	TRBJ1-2	CASNRDRGYGYTF
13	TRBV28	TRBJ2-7	CASSLTGSYEQYF
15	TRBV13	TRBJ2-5	CASSIRAPLQETQYF
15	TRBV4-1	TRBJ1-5	CASSQVGGLGQPQHF
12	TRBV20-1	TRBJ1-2	CSAPTGNYGYTF
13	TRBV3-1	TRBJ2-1	CASSQETQVGPLF
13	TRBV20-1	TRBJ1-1	CSARPTGNTEAFF
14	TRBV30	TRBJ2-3	CAWTEHLSTDTQYF
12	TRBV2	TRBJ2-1	CASSEGVWEQFF
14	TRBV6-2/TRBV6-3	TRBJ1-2	CASSYPPGMSGYTF
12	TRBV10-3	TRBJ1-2	CAIMGRGYGYTF
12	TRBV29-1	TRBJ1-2	CSVSQRNYGYTF
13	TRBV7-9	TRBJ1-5	CASSRHLLQPQHF
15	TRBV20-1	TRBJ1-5	CSARGGGGGNQPQHF
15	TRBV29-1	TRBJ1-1	CSSAGTGGFGTEAFF
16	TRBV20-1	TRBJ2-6	CSAVRGPFSGANVLTF